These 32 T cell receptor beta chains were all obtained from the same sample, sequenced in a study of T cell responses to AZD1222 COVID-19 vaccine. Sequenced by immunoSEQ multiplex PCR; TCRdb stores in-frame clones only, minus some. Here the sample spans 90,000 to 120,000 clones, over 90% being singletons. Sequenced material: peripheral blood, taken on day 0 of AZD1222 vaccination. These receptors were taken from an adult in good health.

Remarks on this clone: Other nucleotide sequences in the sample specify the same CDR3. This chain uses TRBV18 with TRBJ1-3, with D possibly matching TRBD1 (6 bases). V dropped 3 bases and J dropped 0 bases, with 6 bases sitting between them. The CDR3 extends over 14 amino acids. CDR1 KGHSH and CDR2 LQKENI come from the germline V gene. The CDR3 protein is CASSPDSSGNTIYF. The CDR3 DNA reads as TGTGCCAGCTCACCGGACAGCTCTGGAAACACCATATATTTT.

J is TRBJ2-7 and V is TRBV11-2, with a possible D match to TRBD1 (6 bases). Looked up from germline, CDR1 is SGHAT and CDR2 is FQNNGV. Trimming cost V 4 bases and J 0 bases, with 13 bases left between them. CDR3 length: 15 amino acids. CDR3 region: CASSSNRESSYEQYF. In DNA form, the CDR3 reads TGTGCCAGCAGCTCGAACAGGGAGAGCTCCTACGAGCAGTACTTC.

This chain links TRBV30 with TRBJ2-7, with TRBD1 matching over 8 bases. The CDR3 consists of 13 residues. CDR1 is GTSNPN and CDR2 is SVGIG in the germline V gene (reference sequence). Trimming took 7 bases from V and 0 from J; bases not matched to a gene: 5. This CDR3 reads CAFGQGGSYEQYF. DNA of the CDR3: TGTGCCTTCGGACAGGGCGGCTCCTACGAGCAGTACTTC.

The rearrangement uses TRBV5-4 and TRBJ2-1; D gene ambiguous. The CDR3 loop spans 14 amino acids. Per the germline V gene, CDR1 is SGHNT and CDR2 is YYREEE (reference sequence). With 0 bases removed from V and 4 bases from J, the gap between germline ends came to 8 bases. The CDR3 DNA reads TGTGCCAGCAGCTTGGCTGGCTTATACAATGAGCAGTTCTTC. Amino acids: CASSLAGLYNEQFF.

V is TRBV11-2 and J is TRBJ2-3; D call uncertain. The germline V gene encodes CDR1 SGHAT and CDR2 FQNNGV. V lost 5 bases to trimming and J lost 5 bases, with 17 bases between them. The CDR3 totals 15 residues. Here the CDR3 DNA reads TGTGCCAGCAGCCGATTGCCTGTGGATGGAGATACGCAGTATTTT. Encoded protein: CASSRLPVDGDTQYF.

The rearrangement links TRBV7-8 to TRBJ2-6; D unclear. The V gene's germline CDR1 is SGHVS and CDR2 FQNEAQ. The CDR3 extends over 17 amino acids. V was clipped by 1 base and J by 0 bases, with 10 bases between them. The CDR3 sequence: CASSLEHTYSGANVLTF. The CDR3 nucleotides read TGTGCCAGCAGCTTAGAGCACACCTACTCTGGGGCCAACGTCCTGACTTTC. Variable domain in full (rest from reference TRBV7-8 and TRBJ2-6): GAGVSQSPRYKVAKRGQDVALRCDPISGHVSLFWYQQALGQGPEFLTYFQNEAQLDKSGLPSDRFFAERPEGSVSTLKIQRTQQEDSAVYLCASSLEHTYSGANVLTFGAGSRLTVL.

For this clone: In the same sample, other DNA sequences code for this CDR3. This chain's CDR3 is CATSDFSTDTQYF. The CDR3 region has the DNA TGTGCCACCAGTGATTTTTCCACAGATACGCAGTATTTT. This chain joins TRBV24-1 and TRBJ2-3, with D uncertain. This CDR3 is 13 amino acids long. Germline values: CDR1 KGHDR, CDR2 SFDVKD. V lost 1 base and J lost 2, with 3 bases in between.

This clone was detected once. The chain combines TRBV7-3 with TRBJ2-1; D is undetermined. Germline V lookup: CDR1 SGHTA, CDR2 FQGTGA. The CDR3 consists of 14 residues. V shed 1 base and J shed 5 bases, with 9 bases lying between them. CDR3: CASSLSNSNNEQFF. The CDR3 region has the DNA TGTGCCAGCAGCTTAAGTAACAGTAACAATGAGCAGTTCTTC.

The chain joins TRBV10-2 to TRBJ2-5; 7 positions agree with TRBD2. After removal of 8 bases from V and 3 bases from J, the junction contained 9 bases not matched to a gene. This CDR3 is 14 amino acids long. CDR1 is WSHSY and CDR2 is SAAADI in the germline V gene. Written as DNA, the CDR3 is TGCGCCAGCGTGGCGGCTAGCGGTAAAGAGACCCAGTACTTC. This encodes CASVAASGKETQYF.

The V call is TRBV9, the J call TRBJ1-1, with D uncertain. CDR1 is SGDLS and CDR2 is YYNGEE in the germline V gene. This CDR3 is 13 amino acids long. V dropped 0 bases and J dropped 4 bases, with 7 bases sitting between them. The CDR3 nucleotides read TGTGCCAGCAGCGTAGATGGGGTCACTGAAGCTTTCTTT. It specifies CASSVDGVTEAFF. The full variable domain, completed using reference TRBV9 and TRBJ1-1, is DSGVTQTPKHLITATGQRVTLRCSPRSGDLSVYWYQQSLDQGLQFLIQYYNGEERAKGNILERFSAQQFPDLHSELNLSSLELGDSALYFCASSVDGVTEAFFGQGTRLTVV.

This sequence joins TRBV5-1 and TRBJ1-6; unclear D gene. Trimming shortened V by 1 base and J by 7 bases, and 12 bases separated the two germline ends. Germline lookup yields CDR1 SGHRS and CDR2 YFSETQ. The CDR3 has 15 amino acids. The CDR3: CASSLQAGVNSPLHF. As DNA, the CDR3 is TGCGCCAGCAGCTTGCAAGCGGGTGTCAATTCACCCCTCCACTTT.

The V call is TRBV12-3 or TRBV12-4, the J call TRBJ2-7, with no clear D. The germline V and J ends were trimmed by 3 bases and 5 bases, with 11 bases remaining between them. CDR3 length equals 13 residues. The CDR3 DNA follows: TGTGCCAGCAGTTTGGCCCCGAGGAACGAGCAGTACTTC. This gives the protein CASSLAPRNEQYF.

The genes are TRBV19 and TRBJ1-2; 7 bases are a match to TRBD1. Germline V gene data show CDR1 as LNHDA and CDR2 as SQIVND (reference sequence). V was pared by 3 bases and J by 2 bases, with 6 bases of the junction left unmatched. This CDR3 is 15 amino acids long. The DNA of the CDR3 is TGTGCCAGTAGTATTGTGGACAGGTTAAACTATGGCTACACCTTC. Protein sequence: CASSIVDRLNYGYTF.

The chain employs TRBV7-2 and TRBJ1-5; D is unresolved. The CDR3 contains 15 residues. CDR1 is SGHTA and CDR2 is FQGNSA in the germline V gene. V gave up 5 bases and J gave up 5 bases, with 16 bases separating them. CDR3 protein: CASSVSAGADQPQHF. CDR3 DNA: TGTGCCAGCAGCGTATCGGCGGGTGCAGATCAGCCCCAGCATTTT. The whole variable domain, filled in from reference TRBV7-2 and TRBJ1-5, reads GAGVSQSPSNKVTEKGKDVELRCDPISGHTALYWYRQSLGQGLEFLIYFQGNSAPDKSGLPSDRFSAERTGGSVSTLTIQRTQQEDSAVYLCASSVSAGADQPQHFGDGTRLSIL.

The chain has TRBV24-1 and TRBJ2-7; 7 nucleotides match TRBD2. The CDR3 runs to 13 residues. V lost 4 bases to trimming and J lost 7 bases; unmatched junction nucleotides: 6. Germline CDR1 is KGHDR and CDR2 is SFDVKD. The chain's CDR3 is CATSDLGGMEQYF. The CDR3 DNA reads TGTGCCACCAGTGACCTGGGGGGGATGGAGCAGTACTTC.

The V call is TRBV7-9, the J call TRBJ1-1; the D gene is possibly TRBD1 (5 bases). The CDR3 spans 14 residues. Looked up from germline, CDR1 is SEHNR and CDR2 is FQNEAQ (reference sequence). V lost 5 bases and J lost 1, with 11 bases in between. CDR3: CASSHRGENTEAFF. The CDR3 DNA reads TGTGCCAGCAGCCATAGGGGAGAGAACACTGAAGCTTTCTTT.

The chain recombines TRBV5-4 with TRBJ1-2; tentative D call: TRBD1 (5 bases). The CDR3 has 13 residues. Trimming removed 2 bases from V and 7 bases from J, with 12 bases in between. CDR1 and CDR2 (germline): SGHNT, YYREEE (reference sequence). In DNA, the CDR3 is TGTGCCAGCAGCTTCACGGGGCTGGCTGGCTACACCTTC. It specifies CASSFTGLAGYTF. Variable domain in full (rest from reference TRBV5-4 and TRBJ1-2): ETGVTQSPTHLIKTRGQQVTLRCSSQSGHNTVSWYQQALGQGPQFIFQYYREEENGRGNFPPRFSGLQFPNYSSELNVNALELDDSALYLCASSFTGLAGYTFGSGTRLTVV.

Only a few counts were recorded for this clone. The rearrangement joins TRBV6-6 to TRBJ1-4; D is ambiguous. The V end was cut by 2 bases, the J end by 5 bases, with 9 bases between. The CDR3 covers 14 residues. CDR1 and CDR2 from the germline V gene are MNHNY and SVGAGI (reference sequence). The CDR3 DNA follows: TGTGCCAGCAGTTACAGAGGAACCAATGAAAAACTGTTTTTT. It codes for CASSYRGTNEKLFF.

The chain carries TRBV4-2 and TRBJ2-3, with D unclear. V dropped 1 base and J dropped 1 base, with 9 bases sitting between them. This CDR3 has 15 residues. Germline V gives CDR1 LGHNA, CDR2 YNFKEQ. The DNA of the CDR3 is TGTGCCAGCAGCCAAGGCCCAGGACGCACAGATACGCAGTATTTT. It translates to CASSQGPGRTDTQYF.

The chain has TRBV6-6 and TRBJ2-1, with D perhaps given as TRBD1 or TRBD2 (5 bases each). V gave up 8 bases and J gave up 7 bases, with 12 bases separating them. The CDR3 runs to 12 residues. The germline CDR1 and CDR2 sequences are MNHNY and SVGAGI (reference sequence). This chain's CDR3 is CASGRGRNEQFF. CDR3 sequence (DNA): TGTGCCAGCGGAAGGGGACGAAATGAGCAGTTCTTC.

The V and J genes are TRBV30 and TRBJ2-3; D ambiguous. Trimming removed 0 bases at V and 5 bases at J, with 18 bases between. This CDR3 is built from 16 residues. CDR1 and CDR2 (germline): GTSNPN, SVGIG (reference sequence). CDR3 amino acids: CAWSVPGSPSQDTQYF. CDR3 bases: TGTGCCTGGAGTGTACCAGGCTCCCCCTCGCAAGATACGCAGTATTTT.

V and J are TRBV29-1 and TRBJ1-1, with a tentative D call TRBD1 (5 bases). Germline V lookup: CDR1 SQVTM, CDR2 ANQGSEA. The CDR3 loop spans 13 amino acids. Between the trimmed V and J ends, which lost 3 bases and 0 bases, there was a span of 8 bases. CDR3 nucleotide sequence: TGCAGCGTTGAGTCAGGGATGAACACTGAAGCTTTCTTT. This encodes CSVESGMNTEAFF.

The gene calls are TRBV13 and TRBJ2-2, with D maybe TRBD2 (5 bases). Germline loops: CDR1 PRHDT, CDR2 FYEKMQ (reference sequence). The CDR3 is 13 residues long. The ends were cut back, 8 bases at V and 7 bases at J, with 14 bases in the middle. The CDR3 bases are TGTGCCAGCTCCTTGAGGGCTAACGGGGAGCTGTTTTTT. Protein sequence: CASSLRANGELFF.

The CDR3 sequence: CASRTAHQPQHF. The CDR3 region has the DNA TGTGCCAGTAGGACAGCCCATCAGCCCCAGCATTTT. V usage is TRBV19 and J usage is TRBJ1-5, with D perhaps matching TRBD1 (5 bases). The germline V and J ends were trimmed by 6 bases and 5 bases, with 8 bases remaining between them. CDR1 is LNHDA, CDR2 SQIVND, per germline (reference sequence). CDR3 size: 12 residues.

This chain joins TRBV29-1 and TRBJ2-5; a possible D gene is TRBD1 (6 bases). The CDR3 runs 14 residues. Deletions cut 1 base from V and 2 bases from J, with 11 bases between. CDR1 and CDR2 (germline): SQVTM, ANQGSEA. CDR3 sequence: CSVEGHREQETQYF. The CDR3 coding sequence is TGCAGCGTTGAAGGACACAGGGAACAAGAGACCCAGTACTTC.

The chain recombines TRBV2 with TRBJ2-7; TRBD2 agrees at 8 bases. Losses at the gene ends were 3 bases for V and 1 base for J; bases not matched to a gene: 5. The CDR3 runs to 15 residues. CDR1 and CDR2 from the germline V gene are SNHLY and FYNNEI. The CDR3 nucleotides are TGTGCCAGCAGTGACGCCGGGACTAGTTCCTACGAGCAGTACTTC. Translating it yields CASSDAGTSSYEQYF.

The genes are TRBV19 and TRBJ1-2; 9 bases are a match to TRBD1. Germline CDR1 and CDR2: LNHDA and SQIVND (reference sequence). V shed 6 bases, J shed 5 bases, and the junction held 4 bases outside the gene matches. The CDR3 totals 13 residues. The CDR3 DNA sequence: TGTGCCAGTAGCGGGACAGGGCTGTATGGCTACACCTTC. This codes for CASSGTGLYGYTF.

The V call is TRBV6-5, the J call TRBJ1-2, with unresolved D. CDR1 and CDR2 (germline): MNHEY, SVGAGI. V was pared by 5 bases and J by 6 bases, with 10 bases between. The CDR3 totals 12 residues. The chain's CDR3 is CASSQPVHGYTF. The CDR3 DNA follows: TGTGCCAGCAGTCAACCGGTCCATGGCTACACCTTC.

The CDR3 loop reads CASSQNGGEGNTEAFF. DNA of the CDR3: TGTGCCAGCTCACAAAACGGGGGGGAAGGGAACACTGAAGCTTTCTTT. V gene TRBV18 combines with J gene TRBJ1-1, with a weak D call TRBD1 (5 bases). Trimming removed 4 bases from V and 1 base from J, with 16 bases in between. The CDR3 totals 16 residues. Germline V CDR1 and CDR2: KGHSH, LQKENI.

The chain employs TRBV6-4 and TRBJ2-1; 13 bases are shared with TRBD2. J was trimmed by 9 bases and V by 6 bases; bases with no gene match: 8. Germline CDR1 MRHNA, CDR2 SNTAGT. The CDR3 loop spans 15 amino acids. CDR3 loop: CASSLGLAGDGEQFF. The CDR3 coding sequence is TGTGCCAGCAGCCTCGGACTAGCGGGAGACGGTGAGCAGTTCTTC.

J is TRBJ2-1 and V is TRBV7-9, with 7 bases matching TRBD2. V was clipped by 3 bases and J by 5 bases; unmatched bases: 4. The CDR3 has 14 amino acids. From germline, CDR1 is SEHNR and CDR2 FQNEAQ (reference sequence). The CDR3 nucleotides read TGTGCCAGCAGCTTCTCTAGCGGTAACAATGAGCAGTTCTTC. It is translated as CASSFSSGNNEQFF. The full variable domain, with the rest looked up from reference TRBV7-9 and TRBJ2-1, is DTGVSQNPRHKITKRGQNVTFRCDPISEHNRLYWYRQTLGQGPEFLTYFQNEAQLEKSRLLSDRFSAERPKGSFSTLEIQRTEQGDSAMYLCASSFSSGNNEQFFGPGTRLTVL.

CDR3 in DNA: TGTGCCAGTAGTCTTCCGGGCGCGAACACCGGGGAGCTGTTTTTT. It codes for CASSLPGANTGELFF. The rearrangement links TRBV19 to TRBJ2-2, with unresolved D. The CDR3 spans 15 residues. CDR1 is LNHDA, CDR2 SQIVND, per germline (reference sequence). The germline V and J ends were trimmed by 5 bases and 0 bases, with 10 bases remaining between them.